Listed below are T cell receptor beta chains from one sample, sequenced in a study of cytomegalovirus exposure and HLA in healthy donors. Profiled with immunoSEQ multiplex PCR; TCRdb holds only in-frame clones, not every one. The sample records around 170,000 clones, over 60% being singletons. Material: PBMCs. Receptor source: a man younger than 30 in good health and CMV-seronegative. The CDR3 runs from the conserved cysteine through the conserved F or W. The D gene is left open where the match is weak. Size is omitted from some rows. Given values are once, few, many or a class for expanded clones.

v_call	clone_size	d_call	j_call	cdr3_nt	cdr3_aa
TRBV15	few	TRBD1	TRBJ2-5	TGTGCCACCAGCGGGCTTCGGACAGGCGGTGGGACCCAGTACTTC	CATSGLRTGGGTQYF
TRBV4-2	.	TRBD2	TRBJ2-7	TGTGCCAGCAGCCAAGAAGCGGGAGTTCAGGGCGAGCAGTACTTC	CASSQEAGVQGEQYF
TRBV5-6	.	.	TRBJ2-3	TGTGCCAGCAGCTTGGCCGGCAGCGGTAGCACAGATACGCAGTATTTT	CASSLAGSGSTDTQYF
TRBV9	.	.	TRBJ2-3	TGTGCCAGCAGCCCAAGCGCTTTAGAGAGGAATACGCAGTATTTT	CASSPSALERNTQYF
TRBV7-8	once	.	TRBJ2-5	TGTGCCAGCAGCCCTTCGTGGGGAGGGGGGGCAAGAGAGACCCAGTACTTC	CASSPSWGGGARETQYF
TRBV6-1	.	.	TRBJ1-5	TGTGCCAGCAGTGAACGGGTCGGCCAGCCCCAGCATTTT	CASSERVGQPQHF
TRBV5-1	.	.	TRBJ2-5	TGCGCCAGCAGCCAAGGGGATCAAGAGACCCAGTACTTC	CASSQGDQETQYF
TRBV2	few	TRBD1	TRBJ1-4	TGTGCCAGCAGAGCACCAGGGGGGAATAATGAAAAACTGTTTTTT	CASRAPGGNNEKLFF
TRBV4-1	.	TRBD1	TRBJ1-6	TGCGCCAGCAGCCAAGGGGGACAGGGATATTCTCAGTCCCCCGAGGGATATTCACCCCTCCACTTT	CASSQGGQGYSQSPEGYSPLHF
TRBV10-1	.	TRBD2	TRBJ2-3	TGCGCCAGCTCAACTAGCGGGGGTTCAGATACGCAGTATTTT	CASSTSGGSDTQYF
TRBV7-2	.	.	TRBJ2-3	TGTGCCAGCAGCTTATCCGCGGGACCTCCCACCACAGATACGCAGTATTTT	CASSLSAGPPTTDTQYF
TRBV5-1	.	TRBD1	TRBJ1-1	TGCGCCAGCAGCACCGGGACAGGGGGAGTAACTGAAGCTTTCTTT	CASSTGTGGVTEAFF
TRBV7-8	.	TRBD1	TRBJ1-4	TGTGCCAGCAGTCTCCGGGACAGGGCTGAAAAACTGTTTTTT	CASSLRDRAEKLFF
TRBV5-1	.	.	TRBJ2-5	TGCGCCAGCAGCTTGGGACAGACCCAGTTTATCCAAGAGACCCAGTACTTC	CASSLGQTQFIQETQYF
TRBV28	.	TRBD1	TRBJ1-5	TGTGCCAGCAGTTCCGAGGGGGCGGCTCAGCCCCAGCATTTT	CASSSEGAAQPQHF
TRBV2	.	.	TRBJ1-3	TGTGCCAGCATCAGAAAGAGGCAGGGCCCGATGCCTGGAAACACCATATATTTT	CASIRKRQGPMPGNTIYF
TRBV6-6	.	.	TRBJ2-7	TGTGCCAGCAGACCCGGGGGAGGCTACGAGCAGTACTTC	CASRPGGGYEQYF
TRBV4-1	.	.	TRBJ1-4	TGCGCCAGCAGCCCCCAGGGTGGGGTAAATGAAAAACTGTTTTTT	CASSPQGGVNEKLFF
TRBV7-2	.	.	TRBJ2-1	TGTGCCAGCAGCTCAAGTAGCTCCTACAATGAGCAGTTCTTC	CASSSSSSYNEQFF
TRBV9	.	.	TRBJ1-2	TGTGCCAGCAGCCCCAGCGGGGGGGCCAACTATGGCTACACCTTC	CASSPSGGANYGYTF
TRBV5-6	.	.	TRBJ2-5	TGTGCCAGCAGCCTTAGCCAGGGGACCCAAGAGACCCAGTACTTC	CASSLSQGTQETQYF
TRBV4-2	few	.	TRBJ1-4	TGTGCCAGCAGCCAAGTCGCGGGCCAGCGAACTAATGAAAAACTGTTTTTT	CASSQVAGQRTNEKLFF
TRBV6-6	.	.	TRBJ1-1	TGTGCCAGCAGTTACCTTGGCCTGAACACTGAAGCTTTCTTT	CASSYLGLNTEAFF
TRBV7-9	.	TRBD2	TRBJ2-3	TGTGCCAGCACTTTAGACCTTAGGACTAGCGGGGATACGCAGTATTTT	CASTLDLRTSGDTQYF
TRBV5-1	.	.	TRBJ1-1	TGCGCCAGCAGCCTGGTCAAGGGGACTGAAGCTTTCTTT	CASSLVKGTEAFF
TRBV6-5	.	.	TRBJ1-6	TGTGCCAGCAGTTACGGGGGGGTCTCACATTCACCCCTCCACTTT	CASSYGGVSHSPLHF
TRBV4-1	.	TRBD1	TRBJ1-3	TGCGCCAGCAGCCCCAAGGAAACAGGGGGCCTCTCTGGAAACACCATATATTTT	CASSPKETGGLSGNTIYF
TRBV27	few	.	TRBJ1-6	TGTGCCAGCAGTTCCCCAGGCAGATCCTATAATTCACCCCTCCACTTT	CASSSPGRSYNSPLHF
TRBV5-3	.	TRBD1	TRBJ1-5	TGTGCCAGAAGCTTGGCAGGGACAGGGGGCAGCAATCAGCCCCAGCATTTT	CARSLAGTGGSNQPQHF
TRBV20-1	.	.	TRBJ1-2	TGCAGTGCTAGACTCTATGGCTACACCTTC	CSARLYGYTF
TRBV7-9	.	.	TRBJ1-6	TGTGCCAGCAGCCCGAGGGTCCGCGATAATTCACCCCTCCACTTT	CASSPRVRDNSPLHF
TRBV6-1	.	.	TRBJ1-1	TGTGCCAGCAGTTTAGAAGTCCAGAACACTGAAGCTTTCTTT	CASSLEVQNTEAFF
TRBV27	.	.	TRBJ1-5	TGTGCCAGCAGTTTATTGGGGAGGGGAGGTCAGCCCCAGCATTTT	CASSLLGRGGQPQHF
TRBV4-1	.	.	TRBJ2-7	TGCGCCAGCAGTCAAGTGGCACAAACCTCCTACGAGCAGTACTTC	CASSQVAQTSYEQYF
TRBV27	.	.	TRBJ2-3	TGTGCCAGCAGTCGGGTCGGGGATACGCAGTATTTT	CASSRVGDTQYF
TRBV6-1	few	.	TRBJ1-4	TGTGCCAGTCGACAGGCCTCCAATGAAAAACTGTTTTTT	CASRQASNEKLFF
TRBV5-1	.	.	TRBJ2-7	TGCGCCAGCAGCTTGGGTGGCGGGACAGTTGCGCTCTACGAGCAGTACTTC	CASSLGGGTVALYEQYF